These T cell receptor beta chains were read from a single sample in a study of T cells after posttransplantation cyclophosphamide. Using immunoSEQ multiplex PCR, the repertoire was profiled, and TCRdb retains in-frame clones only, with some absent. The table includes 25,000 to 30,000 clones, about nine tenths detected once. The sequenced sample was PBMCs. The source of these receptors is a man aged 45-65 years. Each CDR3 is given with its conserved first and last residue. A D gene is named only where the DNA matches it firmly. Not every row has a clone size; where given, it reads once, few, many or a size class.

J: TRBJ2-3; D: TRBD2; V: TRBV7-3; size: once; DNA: TGTGCCAGCAGCCAGCGGGGGGGAGGCACAGATACGCAGTATTTT; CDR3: CASSQRGGGTDTQYF
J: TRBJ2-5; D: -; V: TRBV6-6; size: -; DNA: TGTGCCAGCTTGATGGCAGGGACCCAGTACTTC; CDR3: CASLMAGTQYF
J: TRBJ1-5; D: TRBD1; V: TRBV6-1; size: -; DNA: TGTGCCAGCAGGGGACAGGGTACGGGGTATCAGCCCCAGCATTTT; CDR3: CASRGQGTGYQPQHF
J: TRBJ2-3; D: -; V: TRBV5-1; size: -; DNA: TGCGCCAGCAGCTTGGCAGGACTCTCCACAGATACGCAGTATTTT; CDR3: CASSLAGLSTDTQYF
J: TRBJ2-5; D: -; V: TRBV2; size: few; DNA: TGTGCCAGCAGAGATAGGGGCGCCCAGTACTTC; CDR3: CASRDRGAQYF
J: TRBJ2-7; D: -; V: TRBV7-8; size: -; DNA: TGTGCCAGCAGCCATGATACAGGTCTCTACGAGCAGTACTTC; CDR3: CASSHDTGLYEQYF
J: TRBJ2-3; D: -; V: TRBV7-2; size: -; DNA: TGTGCCAGCAGCCGAGGCGGGGGCACAGATACGCAGTATTTT; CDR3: CASSRGGGTDTQYF
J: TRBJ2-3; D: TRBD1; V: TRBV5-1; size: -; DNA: TGCGCCAGCAGCTTGGCCCAGGGGGCCGGCACAGATACGCAGTATTTT; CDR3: CASSLAQGAGTDTQYF
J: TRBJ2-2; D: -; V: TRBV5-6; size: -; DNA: TGTGCCAGCAGCTGGGGGCTTAACACCGGGGAGCTGTTTTTT; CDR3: CASSWGLNTGELFF
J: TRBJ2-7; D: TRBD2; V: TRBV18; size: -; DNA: TGTGCCAGCTCACCACTAGATATCCAGCGGACTAGCGGGAGGCCTGGTCTAACCTACGAGCAGTACTTC; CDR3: CASSPLDIQRTSGRPGLTYEQYF
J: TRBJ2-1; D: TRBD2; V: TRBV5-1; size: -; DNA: TGCGCCAGCAGCCTTCTTAGCGGGAGGGCCGGGTACAATGAGCAGTTCTTC; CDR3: CASSLLSGRAGYNEQFF
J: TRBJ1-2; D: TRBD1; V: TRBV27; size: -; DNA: TGTGCCAGCAGTTTCTCGGAGCCGGCGTTTGGACAGGGACGTGGCTACACCTTC; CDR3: CASSFSEPAFGQGRGYTF
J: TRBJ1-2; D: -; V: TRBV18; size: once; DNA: TGTGCCAGCTCAACCAACCAGGGTACCTATGGCTACACCTTC; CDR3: CASSTNQGTYGYTF
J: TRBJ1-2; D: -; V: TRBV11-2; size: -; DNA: TGTGCCAGCAGTTTACACCACCGGGACATAGTAGGCTACACCTTC; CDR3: CASSLHHRDIVGYTF
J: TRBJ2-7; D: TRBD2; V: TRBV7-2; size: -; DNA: TGTGCCAGCAGCCCAGGTGGCGTAGCGGGGCCCTACGAGCAGTACTTC; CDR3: CASSPGGVAGPYEQYF
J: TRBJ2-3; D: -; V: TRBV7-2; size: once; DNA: TGTGCCAGCAGCCCCAGCGGGTTCACAGATACGCAGTATTTT; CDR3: CASSPSGFTDTQYF
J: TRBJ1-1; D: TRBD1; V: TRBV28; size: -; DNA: TGTGCCAGCAGAACAGGGGCGATTTACGCTTTCTTT; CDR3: CASRTGAIYAFF
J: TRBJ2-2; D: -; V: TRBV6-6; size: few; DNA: TGTGCCAGCAGTTACTCTAGCACCGGGGAGCTGTTTTTT; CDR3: CASSYSSTGELFF
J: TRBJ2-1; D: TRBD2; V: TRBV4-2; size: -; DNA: TGTGCCAGCAGCCAAGATATTTTCGGACTAGCGGGGGATAATGAGCAGTTCTTC; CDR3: CASSQDIFGLAGDNEQFF
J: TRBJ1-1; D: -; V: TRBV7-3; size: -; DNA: TGTGCCAGCAGCTCATCCGCAGGTGAAAGGGCTTTCTTT; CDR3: CASSSSAGERAFF
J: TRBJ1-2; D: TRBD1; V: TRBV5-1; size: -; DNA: TGCGCCAGCAGCTTGGCCGGGGACAGCTATGGCTACACCTTC; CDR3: CASSLAGDSYGYTF
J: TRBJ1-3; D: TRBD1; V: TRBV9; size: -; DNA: TGTGCCAGCAGCGTAGGGGCGACAGGGCGAAACACCATATATTTT; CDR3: CASSVGATGRNTIYF
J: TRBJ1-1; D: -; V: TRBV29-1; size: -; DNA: TGCAGCGTCATTTACAGGGAGGAAGCTTTCTTT; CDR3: CSVIYREEAFF
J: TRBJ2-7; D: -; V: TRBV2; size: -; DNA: TGTGCCAGCCGGGAGAGAGCGTTGAGCTCCTACGAGCAGTACTTC; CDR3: CASRERALSSYEQYF
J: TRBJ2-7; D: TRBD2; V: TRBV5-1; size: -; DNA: TGCGCCAGCAGCCGGGGGGAGGAGGGGCAAGAGCAGTACTTC; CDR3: CASSRGEEGQEQYF
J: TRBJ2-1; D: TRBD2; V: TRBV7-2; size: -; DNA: TGTGCCAGCAGCTTAAGCGCTAGCGGGGGATACAATGAGCAGTTCTTC; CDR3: CASSLSASGGYNEQFF
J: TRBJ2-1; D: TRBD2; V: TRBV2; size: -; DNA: TGTGCCTGCGGACTAGAGGTCTGGAATGAGCAGTTCTTC; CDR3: CACGLEVWNEQFF
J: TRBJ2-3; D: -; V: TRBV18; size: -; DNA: TGTGCCAGCTCACCCCGGTCCAGCGGGTACACAGATACGCAGTATTTT; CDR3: CASSPRSSGYTDTQYF
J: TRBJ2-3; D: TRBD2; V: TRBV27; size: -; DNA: TGTGCCAGCAGTGTGACTAGCGGGAGGGCGCCGCAGTATTTT; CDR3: CASSVTSGRAPQYF
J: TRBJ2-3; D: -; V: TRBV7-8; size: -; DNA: TGTGCCAGCAGTTCCTGGAACAGGACGCAGTATTTT; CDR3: CASSSWNRTQYF
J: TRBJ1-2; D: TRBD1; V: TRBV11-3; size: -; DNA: TGTGCCAGCAGCTTAGAAGGGTGGGCAGGGGGCCATGGCTACACCTTC; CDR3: CASSLEGWAGGHGYTF
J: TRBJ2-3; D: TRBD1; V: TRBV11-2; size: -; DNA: TGTGCCAGCAGCCGGGACAGGGTAACAGATACGCAGTATTTT; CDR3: CASSRDRVTDTQYF
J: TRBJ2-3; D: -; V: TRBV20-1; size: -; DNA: TGCAGTGCTAGCTCCTCTTCCACGCAGTATTTT; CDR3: CSASSSSTQYF
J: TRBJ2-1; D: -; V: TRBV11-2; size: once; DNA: TGTGCCAGCAGCCCGGTCGGTCTCTACAATGAGCAGTTCTTC; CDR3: CASSPVGLYNEQFF
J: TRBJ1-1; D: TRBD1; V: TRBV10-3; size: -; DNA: TGTGCCATCAGCCCGGACAGGGATGGTACTGAAGCTTTCTTT; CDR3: CAISPDRDGTEAFF
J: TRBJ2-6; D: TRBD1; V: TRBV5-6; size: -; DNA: TGTGCCAGCAGCCCTGTGGGACAGGGGAAAACGGCGGGGGCCAACGTCCTGACTTTC; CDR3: CASSPVGQGKTAGANVLTF
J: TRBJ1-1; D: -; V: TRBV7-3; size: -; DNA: TGTGCCAGCAGCTTAATCGCGGGAGTGCGGGACACTGAAGCTTTCTTT; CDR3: CASSLIAGVRDTEAFF
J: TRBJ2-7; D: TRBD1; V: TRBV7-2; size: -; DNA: TGTGCCAGCAGCTTAGGGGCAGGGGGCTCCTACGAGCAGTACTTC; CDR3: CASSLGAGGSYEQYF
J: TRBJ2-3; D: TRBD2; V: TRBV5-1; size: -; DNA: TGCGCCAGCAGCCAAGGACTAGTTACAGATACGCAGTATTTT; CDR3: CASSQGLVTDTQYF
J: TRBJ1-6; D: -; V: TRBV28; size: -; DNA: TGTGCCAGCAGTCTCCACGAGAGTAGATCACCCCTCCACTTT; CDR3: CASSLHESRSPLHF
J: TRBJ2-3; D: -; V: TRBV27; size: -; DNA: TGTGCCAGCGGATTTAGGACAGTAAGCACAGATACGCAGTATTTT; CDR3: CASGFRTVSTDTQYF
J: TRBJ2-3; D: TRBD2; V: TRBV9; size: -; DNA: TGTGCCAGCAGCGTTCTGGGGGGGATCGATACGCAGTATTTT; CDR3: CASSVLGGIDTQYF
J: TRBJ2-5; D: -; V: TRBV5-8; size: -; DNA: TGTGCCAGCCGATTAGGAGGGGGCGTCTCCGGAATAGAGACCCAGTACTTC; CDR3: CASRLGGGVSGIETQYF
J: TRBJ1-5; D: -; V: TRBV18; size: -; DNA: TGTGCCAGCTCATCAGATCACAGCCAGCCCCAGCATTTT; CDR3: CASSSDHSQPQHF
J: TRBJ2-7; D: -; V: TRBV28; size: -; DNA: TGTGCCAGCAGTTCTCAGTCTTCCGAGCAGTACTTC; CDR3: CASSSQSSEQYF
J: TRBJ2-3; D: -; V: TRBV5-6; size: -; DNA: TGTGCCAGCAGCCCATGGGACTTACGCACAGATACGCAGTATTTT; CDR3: CASSPWDLRTDTQYF
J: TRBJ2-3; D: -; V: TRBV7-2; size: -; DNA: TGTGCCAGCAGCCCTAACCCAGATACGCAGTATTTT; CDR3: CASSPNPDTQYF
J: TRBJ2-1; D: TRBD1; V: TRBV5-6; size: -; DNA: TGTGCCAGCAGCCCCGGGACAGGGTCCTACAATGAGCAGTTCTTC; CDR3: CASSPGTGSYNEQFF
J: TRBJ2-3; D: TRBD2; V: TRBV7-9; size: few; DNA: TGTGCCAGCAGCTCGGGACTAGCGCCCTACACAGATACGCAGTATTTT; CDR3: CASSSGLAPYTDTQYF
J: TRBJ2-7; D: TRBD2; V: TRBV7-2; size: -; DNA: TGTGCCAGCAGCTTGGGCCTCTCCGGGACTAGCCGACAGTACTTC; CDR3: CASSLGLSGTSRQYF
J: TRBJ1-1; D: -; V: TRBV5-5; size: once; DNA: TGTGCCAGCAGCGTGGACGGCGAACGGGCTGAAGCTTTCTTT; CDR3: CASSVDGERAEAFF
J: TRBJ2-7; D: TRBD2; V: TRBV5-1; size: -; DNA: TGCGCCAGCAGCTTCGGGACTAGTGGGTACGAGCAGTACTTC; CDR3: CASSFGTSGYEQYF
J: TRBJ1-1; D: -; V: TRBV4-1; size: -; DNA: TGCGCCAGCAGCCAAGCTCCGGGGGGGAGGCCGAACACTGAAGCTTTCTTT; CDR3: CASSQAPGGRPNTEAFF
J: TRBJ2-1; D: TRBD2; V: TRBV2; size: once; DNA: TGTGCCAGCAGTTCTAGACTAGCGGTATACAATGAGCAGTTCTTC; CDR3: CASSSRLAVYNEQFF
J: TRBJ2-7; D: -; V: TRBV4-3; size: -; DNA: TGCGCCAGCAGCCAAGGGCAGTCGTCCTACGAGCAGTACTTC; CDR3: CASSQGQSSYEQYF
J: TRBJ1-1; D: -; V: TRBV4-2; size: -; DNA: TGTGCCAGCAGCCAAGATGGGCAGGGGATGCAAGCTTTCTTT; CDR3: CASSQDGQGMQAFF
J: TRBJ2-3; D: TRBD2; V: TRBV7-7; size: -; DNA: TGTGCTAGCAGCTTATCAGCGGGAGTCACAGATACGCAGTATTTT; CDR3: CASSLSAGVTDTQYF
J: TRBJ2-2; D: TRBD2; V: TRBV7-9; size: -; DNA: TGTGCCAGCACCCCAATAGCGGGAGGGTCGTACACCGGGGAGCTGTTTTTT; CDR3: CASTPIAGGSYTGELFF